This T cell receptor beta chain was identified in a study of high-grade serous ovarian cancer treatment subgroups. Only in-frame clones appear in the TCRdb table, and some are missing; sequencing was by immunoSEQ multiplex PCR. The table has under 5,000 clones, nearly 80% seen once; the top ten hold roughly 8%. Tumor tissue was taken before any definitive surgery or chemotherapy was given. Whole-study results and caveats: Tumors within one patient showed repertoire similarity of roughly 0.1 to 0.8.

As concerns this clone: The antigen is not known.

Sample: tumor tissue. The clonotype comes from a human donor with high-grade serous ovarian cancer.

The CDR3 DNA follows: TGTGCCAGCTCACCAAGAGATGGGAACACTGAAGCTTTCTTT. Translation: CASSPRDGNTEAFF. The chain has TRBV18 and TRBJ1-1, with D unclear. Germline CDR1 KGHSH, CDR2 LQKENI. Trimming left V 2 bases short and J 1 base short, with 8 bases between. The CDR3 extends over 14 amino acids.